This T cell receptor beta chain was obtained from a study of PD-L1 blockade in urothelial cancer. Data came from immunoSEQ multiplex PCR; TCRdb stores just in-frame clones and leaves some out. The sample lists about 76,000 clones; 80% to 85% were seen once. The germline V and J ends were trimmed by 0 bases and 4 bases, with 13 bases remaining between them. Germline-derived CDR1 and CDR2 are LGHNA and YNFKEQ. The CDR3 has 15 amino acids. The chain links TRBV4-2 to TRBJ2-7, with a possible D match to TRBD2 (5 bases). This receptor was taken from a man between 65 and 80 years old with urothelial cancer. Sequencing was performed on PBMCs, taken around atezolizumab (anti-PD-L1) treatment. The CDR3 DNA follows: TGTGCCAGCAGCCAAGACCCCAAGGACTTTTACGAGCAGTACTTC. Protein sequence: CASSQDPKDFYEQYF.